This T cell receptor (beta chain) was recorded in a study of blood T cell repertoires in COVID-19. Study-level information: Sites in the United States, Italy and Spain provided acute and convalescent COVID-19 samples.

The V gene's germline CDR1 is KGHSH and CDR2 LQKENI. The CDR3 contains 14 residues. Trimming cost V 3 bases and J 4 bases, with 12 bases left between them. Seattle participants joined during active infection and were tracked over time. Using immunoSEQ multiplex PCR, the repertoire was profiled, and TCRdb retains in-frame clones only, with some absent. Of around 260,000 clones listed, 75% to 90% are singletons. The TCR comes from a woman in her seventies with COVID-19, enrolled during active disease. The sequenced sample was peripheral blood. V is TRBV18 and J is TRBJ1-2; TRBD1 is a possible D gene (5 bases). In DNA form, the CDR3 reads TGTGCCAGCTCACCCACAAGCCAGGGCTATGGCTACACCTTC. Its protein is CASSPTSQGYGYTF.